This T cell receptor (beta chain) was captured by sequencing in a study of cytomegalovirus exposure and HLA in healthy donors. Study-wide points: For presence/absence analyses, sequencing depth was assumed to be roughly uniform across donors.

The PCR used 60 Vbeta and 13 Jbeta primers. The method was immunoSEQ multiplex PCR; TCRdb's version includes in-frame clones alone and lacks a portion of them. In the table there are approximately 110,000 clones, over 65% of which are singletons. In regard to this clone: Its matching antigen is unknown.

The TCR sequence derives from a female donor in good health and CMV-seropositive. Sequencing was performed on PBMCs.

The CDR3 region has the DNA TGTGCCAGCACCTCACGACTAGCGTGGGGCACAGATACGCAGTATTTT. Its protein is CASTSRLAWGTDTQYF. The genes are TRBV7-2 and TRBJ2-3, with TRBD2 identical over 8 bases. Per the germline V gene, CDR1 is SGHTA and CDR2 is FQGNSA. Trimming removed 7 bases from V and 1 base from J; junction bases left unmatched: 10. This CDR3 has 16 amino acids.